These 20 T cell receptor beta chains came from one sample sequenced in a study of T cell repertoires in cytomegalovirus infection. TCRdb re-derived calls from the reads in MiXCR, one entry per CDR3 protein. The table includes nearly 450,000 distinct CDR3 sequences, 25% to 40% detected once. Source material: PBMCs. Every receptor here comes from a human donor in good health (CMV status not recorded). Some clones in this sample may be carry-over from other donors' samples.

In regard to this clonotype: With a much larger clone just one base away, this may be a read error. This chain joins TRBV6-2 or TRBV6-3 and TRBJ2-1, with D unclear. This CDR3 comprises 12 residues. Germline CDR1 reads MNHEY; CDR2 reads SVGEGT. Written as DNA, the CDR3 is TGTGCCAGCAGTGAATTGGGGAATGAGCATTTCTTC. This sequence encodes CASSELGNEHFF.

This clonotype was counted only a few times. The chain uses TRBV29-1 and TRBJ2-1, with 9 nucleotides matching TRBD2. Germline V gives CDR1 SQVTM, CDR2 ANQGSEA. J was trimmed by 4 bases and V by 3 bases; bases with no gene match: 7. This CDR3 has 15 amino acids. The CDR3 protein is CSVEPLAGNYNEQFF. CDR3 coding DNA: TGCAGCGTTGAGCCTCTAGCGGGGAATTACAATGAGCAGTTCTTC.

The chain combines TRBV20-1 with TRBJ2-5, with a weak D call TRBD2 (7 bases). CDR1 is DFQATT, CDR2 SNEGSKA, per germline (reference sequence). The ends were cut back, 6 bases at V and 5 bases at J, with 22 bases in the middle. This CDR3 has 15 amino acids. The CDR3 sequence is CSATKGGRGWETQYF. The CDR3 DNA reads TGCAGTGCCACCAAGGGGGGGAGGGGATGGGAGACCCAGTACTTC.

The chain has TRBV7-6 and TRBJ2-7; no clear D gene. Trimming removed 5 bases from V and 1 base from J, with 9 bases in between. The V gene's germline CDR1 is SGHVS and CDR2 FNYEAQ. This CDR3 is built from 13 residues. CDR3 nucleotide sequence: TGTGCCAGCAGCAGGCACAGTTCCTACGAGCAGTACTTC. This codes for CASSRHSSYEQYF.

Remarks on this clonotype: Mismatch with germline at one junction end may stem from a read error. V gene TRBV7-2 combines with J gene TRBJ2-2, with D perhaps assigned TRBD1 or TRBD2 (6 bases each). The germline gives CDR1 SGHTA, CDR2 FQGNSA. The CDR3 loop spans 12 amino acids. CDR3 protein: CASSFGGGELGF. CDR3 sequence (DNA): TGTGCCAGCAGCTTTGGGGGCGGGGAGCTTGGTTTT.

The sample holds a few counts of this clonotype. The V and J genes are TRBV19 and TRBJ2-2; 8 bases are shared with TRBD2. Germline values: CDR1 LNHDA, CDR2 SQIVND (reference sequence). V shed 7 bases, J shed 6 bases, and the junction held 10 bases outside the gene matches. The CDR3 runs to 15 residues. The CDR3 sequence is CASNTIAGSAGELFF. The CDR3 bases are TGTGCCAGTAACACGATAGCGGGGTCGGCCGGGGAGCTGTTTTTT.

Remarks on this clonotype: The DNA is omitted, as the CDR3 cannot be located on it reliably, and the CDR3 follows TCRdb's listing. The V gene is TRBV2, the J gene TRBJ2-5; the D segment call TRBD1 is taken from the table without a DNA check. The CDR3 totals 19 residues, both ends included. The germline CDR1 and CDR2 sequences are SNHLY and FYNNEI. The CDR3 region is CASSGPLWEGGGFQETQYF.

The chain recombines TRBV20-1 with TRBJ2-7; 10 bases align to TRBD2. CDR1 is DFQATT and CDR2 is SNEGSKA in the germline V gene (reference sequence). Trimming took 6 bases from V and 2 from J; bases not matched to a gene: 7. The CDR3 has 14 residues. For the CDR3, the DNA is TGCAGTGCCAGTAGCGGGGGGACAGCCTACGAGCAGTACTTC. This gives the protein CSASSGGTAYEQYF.

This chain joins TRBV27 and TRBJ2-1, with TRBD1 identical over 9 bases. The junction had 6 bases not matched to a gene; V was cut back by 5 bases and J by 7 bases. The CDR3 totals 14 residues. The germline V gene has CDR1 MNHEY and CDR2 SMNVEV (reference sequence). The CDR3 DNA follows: TGTGCCAGCAGTCGGGACAGGGCGGGAAATGAGCAGTTCTTC. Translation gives CASSRDRAGNEQFF.

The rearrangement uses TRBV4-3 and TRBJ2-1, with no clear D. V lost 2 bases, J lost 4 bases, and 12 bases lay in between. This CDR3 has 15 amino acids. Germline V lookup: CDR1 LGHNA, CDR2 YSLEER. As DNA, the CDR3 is TGCGCCAGCAGCCAATCTCGGGCCACATACAATGAGCAGTTCTTC. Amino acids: CASSQSRATYNEQFF.

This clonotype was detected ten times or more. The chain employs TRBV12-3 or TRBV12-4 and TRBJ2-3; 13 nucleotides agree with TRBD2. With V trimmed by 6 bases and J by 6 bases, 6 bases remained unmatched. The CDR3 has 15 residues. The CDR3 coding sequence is TGTGCCAGCAGACGACTAGCGGGGGGCGGTGATACGCAGTATTTT. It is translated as CASRRLAGGGDTQYF.

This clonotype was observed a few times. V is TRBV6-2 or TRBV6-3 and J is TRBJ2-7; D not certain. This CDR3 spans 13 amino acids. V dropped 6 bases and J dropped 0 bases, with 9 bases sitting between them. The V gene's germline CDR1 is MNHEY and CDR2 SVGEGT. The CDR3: CASSRASSYEQYF. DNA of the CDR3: TGTGCCAGCAGCCGGGCGAGCTCCTACGAGCAGTACTTC.

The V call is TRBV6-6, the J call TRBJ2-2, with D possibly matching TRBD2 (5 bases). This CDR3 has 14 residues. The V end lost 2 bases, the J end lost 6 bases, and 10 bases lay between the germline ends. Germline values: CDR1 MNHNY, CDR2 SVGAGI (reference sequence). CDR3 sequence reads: CASSYDLGAGELFF. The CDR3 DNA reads TGTGCCAGCAGTTACGATCTGGGAGCCGGGGAGCTGTTTTTT.

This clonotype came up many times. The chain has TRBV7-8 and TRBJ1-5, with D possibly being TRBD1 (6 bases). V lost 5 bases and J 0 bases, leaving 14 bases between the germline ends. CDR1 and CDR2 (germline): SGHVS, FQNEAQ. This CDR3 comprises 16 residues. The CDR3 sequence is CASSPTTGLSNQPQHF. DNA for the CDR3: TGTGCCAGCAGCCCTACGACAGGACTTAGCAATCAGCCCCAGCATTTT.

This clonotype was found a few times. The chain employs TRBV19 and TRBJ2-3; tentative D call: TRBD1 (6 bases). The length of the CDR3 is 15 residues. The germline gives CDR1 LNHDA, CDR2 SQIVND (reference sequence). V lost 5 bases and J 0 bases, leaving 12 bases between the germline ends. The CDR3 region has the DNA TGTGCCAGTAGTGGGGACAAGACTAGCACAGATACGCAGTATTTT. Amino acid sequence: CASSGDKTSTDTQYF.

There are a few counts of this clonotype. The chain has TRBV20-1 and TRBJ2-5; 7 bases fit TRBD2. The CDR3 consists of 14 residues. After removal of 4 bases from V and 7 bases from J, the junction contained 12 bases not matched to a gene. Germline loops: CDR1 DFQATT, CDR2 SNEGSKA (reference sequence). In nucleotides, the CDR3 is TGCAGTGCTAAGCGGGCTAGCGGTGGGGGGACCCAGTACTTC. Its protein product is CSAKRASGGGTQYF.

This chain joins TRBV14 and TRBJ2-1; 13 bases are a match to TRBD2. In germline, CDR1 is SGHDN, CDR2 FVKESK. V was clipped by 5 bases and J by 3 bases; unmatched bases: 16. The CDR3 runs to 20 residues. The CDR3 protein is CASSYAPTSGGYLIYNEQFF. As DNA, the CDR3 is TGTGCCAGCAGCTACGCCCCGACTAGCGGGGGGTATCTAATCTACAATGAGCAGTTCTTC.

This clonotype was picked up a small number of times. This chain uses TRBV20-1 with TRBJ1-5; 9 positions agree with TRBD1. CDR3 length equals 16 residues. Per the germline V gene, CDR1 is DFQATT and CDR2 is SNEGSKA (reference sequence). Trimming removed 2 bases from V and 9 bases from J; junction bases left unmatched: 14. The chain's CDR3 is CSARPPTGGHILPQHF. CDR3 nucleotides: TGCAGTGCTAGACCCCCGACAGGGGGACATATACTGCCCCAGCATTTT.

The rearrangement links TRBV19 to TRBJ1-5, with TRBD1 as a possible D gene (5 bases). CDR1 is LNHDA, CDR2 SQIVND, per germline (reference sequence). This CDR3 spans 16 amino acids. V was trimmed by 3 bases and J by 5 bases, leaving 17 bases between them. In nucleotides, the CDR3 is TGTGCCAGTAGTATGAACCAGGGCTTGTCTGATCAGCCCCAGCATTTT. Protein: CASSMNQGLSDQPQHF.

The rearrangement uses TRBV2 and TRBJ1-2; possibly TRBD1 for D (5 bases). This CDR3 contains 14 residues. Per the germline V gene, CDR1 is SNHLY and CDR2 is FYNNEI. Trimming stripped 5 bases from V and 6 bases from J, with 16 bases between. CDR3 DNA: TGTGCCAGCAGTTTAATCAGGGTGAACAATGGCTACACCTTC. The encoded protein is CASSLIRVNNGYTF.